This TCR beta chain was sequenced in a study of CD8 T cells in Susac syndrome. TCR beta sequencing covered blood CD8+ and CD4+ T cells. TEMRA cells were FACS-enriched, while CD8+ and CD4+ T cells were negatively isolated. An input of about 0.45 to 1 ug of RNA was subjected to reverse transcription using random hexamers. Amplification of TCR beta CDR3 by immunoSEQ multiplex PCR spanned 54 Vbeta and 13 Jbeta. A single record per CDR3 protein comes from TCRdb applying MiXCR to the immunoSEQ multiplex PCR reads. The table has about 130,000 distinct CDR3 sequences, about 93% seen once. Germline V gene sequence: CDR1 MNHEY, CDR2 SVGAGI. CDR3 length: 15 residues. The V end lost 2 bases, the J end lost 2 bases, and 12 bases lay between the germline ends.

Sequenced: CD8+ T cells from PBMCs. This TCR was recovered from a human donor with multiple sclerosis. J is TRBJ1-2 and V is TRBV6-5; D gene ambiguous. The CDR3 here is CASSYDASTNYGYTF. The DNA for the CDR3 is TGTGCCAGCAGTTACGATGCCAGTACAAACTATGGCTACACCTTC.